This entry describes one TCR beta chain. In the original workflow: How many nucleated cells were present was estimated from reference gene primer amplification. Clones were read by immunoSEQ multiplex PCR, and TCRdb kept only the in-frame ones, dropping some. V and J calls and clone size are given by that table; D and trimming were obtained from the DNA. Found here are roughly 330,000 clones, about 87% of them singletons; the top ten hold approximately 5%. The data originate from a study of blood T cell repertoires in COVID-19. About the study: PBMCs, B-cell-depleted T cells, or T cells were the source of the cDNA or gDNA that made up the material.

This CDR3 has 12 amino acids. The V end was cut by 6 bases, the J end by 10 bases, with 10 bases between. Recruits, aged 18 to 89 years, lived in roughly 22 US areas. This sequence was found in a young woman who had recovered from COVID-19. Specimen: PBMCs or T cells enriched from blood (not recorded which). The rearrangement joins TRBV12-3 or TRBV12-4 to TRBJ1-6; D gene uncertain. Here the CDR3 DNA reads TGTGCCAGCAGGCTCGTGGGCTCACCCCTCCACTTT. Its protein product is CASRLVGSPLHF.